These 23 T cell receptor beta chains were sequenced from one sample in a study of cytomegalovirus exposure and HLA in healthy donors. Sequencing used immunoSEQ multiplex PCR; TCRdb keeps in-frame clones, though not all of them. The table has approximately 190,000 clones, approximately 84% seen once; the top ten hold approximately 7%. Sequencing was carried out using PBMCs. These receptor sequences come from a man aged 18 to 35 in good health and CMV-seropositive.

This clone was observed a single time. The chain has TRBV14 and TRBJ2-7; D is perhaps TRBD1 (6 bases). Looked up from germline, CDR1 is SGHDN and CDR2 is FVKESK. CDR3 length: 15 residues. Trimming removed 4 bases from V and 6 bases from J, with 19 bases in between. The CDR3 loop reads CASSPLDSAYGEQYF. CDR3 DNA sequence: TGTGCCAGCAGCCCCCTGGACAGCGCCTATGGCGAGCAGTACTTC.

The J gene is TRBJ2-1, the V gene TRBV7-9; 8 nucleotides match TRBD2. The germline V gene encodes CDR1 SEHNR and CDR2 FQNEAQ (reference sequence). The junction had 11 bases not matched to a gene; V was cut back by 8 bases and J by 5 bases. The CDR3 totals 15 residues. CDR3 DNA sequence: TGTGCCAGCGAGGAACCCGGGAGGGCCAACAATGAGCAGTTCTTC. Protein sequence: CASEEPGRANNEQFF.

The chain joins TRBV27 to TRBJ2-7; no definite D call. The CDR3 runs to 15 residues. Per the germline V gene, CDR1 is MNHEY and CDR2 is SMNVEV (reference sequence). V lost 6 bases to trimming and J lost 6 bases, with 21 bases between them. The CDR3 coding sequence is TGTGCCAGCAGCCATATAAGCGTCGATAGACCCGAGCAGTACTTC. Protein: CASSHISVDRPEQYF.

This clone was observed a handful of times. V gene TRBV30 combines with J gene TRBJ2-7, with TRBD1 as a possible D gene (6 bases). Germline values: CDR1 GTSNPN, CDR2 SVGIG (reference sequence). There are 12 residues in the CDR3. V lost 5 bases and J 4 bases, leaving 12 bases between the germline ends. Here the CDR3 reads CAWDSTGYEQYF. CDR3 nucleotide sequence: TGTGCCTGGGATTCCACAGGGTACGAGCAGTACTTC. Complete variable domain (other parts from reference TRBV30 and TRBJ2-7): SQTIHQWPATLVQPVGSPLSLECTVEGTSNPNLYWYRQAAGRGLQLLFYSVGIGQISSEVPQNLSASRPQDRQFILSSKKLLLSDSGFYLCAWDSTGYEQYFGPGTRLTVT.

The rearrangement joins TRBV5-1 to TRBJ2-1; perhaps TRBD2 as D (6 bases). Germline V lookup: CDR1 SGHRS, CDR2 YFSETQ. The V end lost 6 bases, the J end lost 7 bases, and 23 bases lay between the germline ends. The CDR3 runs to 16 residues. The CDR3 DNA reads as TGCGCCAGCACCCTAATTCGGGGGATTTCCGGAAATGAGCAGTTCTTC. It is translated as CASTLIRGISGNEQFF.

This rearrangement joins TRBV6-5 to TRBJ2-3; 7 bases match TRBD2. With V trimmed by 10 bases and J by 3 bases, 7 bases remained unmatched. Germline V gene lookup returns CDR1 MNHEY and CDR2 SVGAGI. The CDR3 contains 13 residues. Here the CDR3 reads CATAGTKTDTQYF. The CDR3 DNA sequence: TGTGCCACCGCCGGGACTAAAACAGATACGCAGTATTTT.

This chain's CDR3 is CATSRERSGGRTYNEQFF. CDR3 nucleotide sequence: TGTGCCACCAGCAGAGAAAGGTCCGGTGGCAGGACCTACAATGAGCAGTTCTTC. The chain is built from TRBV15 and TRBJ2-1; D uncertain. Germline V CDR1 and CDR2: LNHNV, YYDKDF (reference sequence). This CDR3 has 18 residues. V was pared by 0 bases and J by 2 bases, with 17 bases between. Complete variable domain (other parts from reference TRBV15 and TRBJ2-1): DAMVIQNPRYQVTQFGKPVTLSCSQTLNHNVMYWYQQKSSQAPKLLFHYYDKDFNNEADTPDNFQSRRPNTSFCFLDIRSPGLGDTAMYLCATSRERSGGRTYNEQFFGPGTRLTVL.

The chain recombines TRBV27 with TRBJ2-7, with a possible D match to TRBD2 (5 bases). This CDR3 is 13 amino acids long. Deletions cut 3 bases from V and 4 bases from J, with 10 bases between. From germline, CDR1 is MNHEY and CDR2 SMNVEV (reference sequence). CDR3 bases: TGTGCCAGCAGTTTCGGGGAGATGTACGAGCAGTACTTC. The encoded protein is CASSFGEMYEQYF.

The chain uses TRBV29-1 and TRBJ1-2, with 7 bases identical to TRBD1. The CDR3 runs 14 residues. V lost 4 bases to trimming and J lost 3 bases; unmatched junction nucleotides: 8. The V gene's germline CDR1 is SQVTM and CDR2 ANQGSEA. CDR3 amino acids: CSVVGGGADYGYTF. In DNA, the CDR3 is TGCAGCGTTGTTGGAGGGGGCGCAGACTATGGCTACACCTTC.

V usage is TRBV5-4 and J usage is TRBJ2-1, with D possibly being TRBD2 (6 bases). V dropped 4 bases and J dropped 7 bases, with 15 bases sitting between them. The CDR3 length is 14 residues. Germline CDR1 SGHNT, CDR2 YYREEE (reference sequence). CDR3 coding DNA: TGTGCCAGCAGCGAGCGGGTTGCGGGTAATGAGCAGTTCTTC. Translated: CASSERVAGNEQFF.

The chain has TRBV7-9 and TRBJ1-2, with D perhaps TRBD1 (6 bases). CDR1 and CDR2 (germline): SEHNR, FQNEAQ (reference sequence). Trimming removed 4 bases at V and 3 bases at J, with 21 bases between. This CDR3 is 17 amino acids long. The CDR3: CASSSTGFRFRDYGYTF. CDR3 nucleotide sequence: TGTGCCAGCAGCTCGACAGGTTTTCGTTTCCGTGACTATGGCTACACCTTC.

About this clone itself: This CDR3 is also generated by other DNA sequences in the sample. This chain joins TRBV5-1 and TRBJ2-7; a possible D gene is TRBD1 (5 bases). The CDR3 covers 13 residues. V lost 5 bases and J lost 0, with 9 bases in between. Germline loops: CDR1 SGHRS, CDR2 YFSETQ. The CDR3 coding sequence is TGCGCCAGCAGGCAGGGTGCCTCCTACGAGCAGTACTTC. It encodes CASRQGASYEQYF. Complete variable domain (other parts from reference TRBV5-1 and TRBJ2-7): KAGVTQTPRYLIKTRGQQVTLSCSPISGHRSVSWYQQTPGQGLQFLFEYFSETQRNKGNFPGRFSGRQFSNSRSEMNVSTLELGDSALYLCASRQGASYEQYFGPGTRLTVT.

The chain recombines TRBV6-1 with TRBJ2-2, with 13 bases fitting TRBD2. The CDR3 contains 14 residues. The junction had 7 bases not matched to a gene; V was cut back by 11 bases and J by 7 bases. Germline lookup yields CDR1 MNHNS and CDR2 SASEGT. This CDR3 is CAGLGLAGVGELFF. CDR3 in DNA: TGTGCCGGGCTAGGACTAGCGGGAGTCGGGGAGCTGTTTTTT.

The J gene is TRBJ2-3, the V gene TRBV2; 11 bases are a match to TRBD2. This CDR3 is 14 amino acids long. CDR1 and CDR2 from the germline V gene are SNHLY and FYNNEI. J was trimmed by 1 base and V by 8 bases; bases with no gene match: 2. CDR3 bases: TGTGCCAGCCGGGGACTAGCGGGCACAGATACGCAGTATTTT. It encodes CASRGLAGTDTQYF.

V usage is TRBV25-1 and J usage is TRBJ2-7; 11 bases line up with TRBD2. Trimming at V came to 4 bases and at J to 7 bases, leaving 12 bases not matched to a gene. This CDR3 is built from 16 residues. CDR1 and CDR2 (germline): MGHDK, SYGVNS. The chain's CDR3 is CASSGGLAVSGWEQYF. CDR3 nucleotides: TGTGCCAGCAGTGGGGGACTAGCGGTTAGCGGGTGGGAGCAGTACTTC.

The V call is TRBV4-2, the J call TRBJ2-1; 9 nucleotides align to TRBD1. Germline CDR1 LGHNA, CDR2 YNFKEQ. The CDR3 is 15 amino acids. With V trimmed by 5 bases and J by 6 bases, 8 bases remained unmatched. CDR3 sequence reads: CASSGPGQGGNEQFF. CDR3 in DNA: TGTGCCAGCAGCGGGCCGGGACAGGGAGGCAATGAGCAGTTCTTC.

This clone was found a few times. This chain connects TRBV18 to TRBJ1-5; possible D gene TRBD1, 6 bases. CDR1 and CDR2 from the germline V gene are KGHSH and LQKENI. The CDR3 is made up of 14 amino acids. V lost 2 bases and J lost 4, with 9 bases in between. The CDR3 is CASSPGGQNQPQHF. DNA of the CDR3: TGTGCCAGCTCACCAGGAGGACAGAATCAGCCCCAGCATTTT.

The CDR3 protein is CASSKGRVEAEQFF. In DNA, the CDR3 is TGTGCCAGCAGTAAGGGCAGGGTAGAGGCGGAGCAGTTCTTC. This chain uses TRBV6-5 with TRBJ2-1, with a possible D match to TRBD1 (5 bases). Germline V lookup: CDR1 MNHEY, CDR2 SVGAGI. The CDR3 length is 14 residues. The V end was cut by 5 bases, the J end by 10 bases, with 18 bases between.

The chain uses TRBV13 and TRBJ1-2; 7 bases are a match to TRBD1. The CDR3 runs to 14 residues. Germline CDR1 is PRHDT and CDR2 is FYEKMQ (reference sequence). The V segment lost 5 bases and the J segment 0 bases; nucleotides outside the gene matches: 3. The CDR3 region has the DNA TGTGCCAGCAGCACCGGGACAGCTAACTATGGCTACACCTTC. Its protein product is CASSTGTANYGYTF.

The chain carries TRBV7-7 and TRBJ2-3, with D perhaps matching TRBD2 (6 bases). Germline values: CDR1 SSHAT, CDR2 FNYEAQ (reference sequence). CDR3 length: 15 residues. V was pared by 4 bases and J by 2 bases, with 13 bases between. In DNA form, the CDR3 reads TGTGCCAGCAGCTGGAGGGGCAGGGACACAGATACGCAGTATTTT. It is translated as CASSWRGRDTDTQYF.

This chain links TRBV4-1 with TRBJ2-7; D might be TRBD1 (6 bases). The V end lost 1 base, the J end lost 5 bases, and 18 bases lay between the germline ends. Germline CDR1 MGHRA, CDR2 YSYEKL. The CDR3 sequence is 16 residues long. CDR3 nucleotides: TGCGCCAGCAGCCAAGCCTCCGGGACACAGCTCGACGAGCAGTACTTC. Translation: CASSQASGTQLDEQYF.

The chain recombines TRBV27 with TRBJ2-7, with 9 positions matching TRBD1. CDR3 length equals 14 residues. CDR1 and CDR2 (germline): MNHEY, SMNVEV (reference sequence). The J segment lost 9 bases and the V segment lost 1 base, leaving 7 bases of the junction unmatched. The CDR3 spells CASSLYHRGQGQYF. CDR3 nucleotide sequence: TGTGCCAGCAGTTTATACCACAGGGGGCAAGGGCAGTACTTC.

The gene calls are TRBV27 and TRBJ1-4; no clear D. V shed 5 bases and J shed 8 bases, with 21 bases lying between them. Germline V gene sequence: CDR1 MNHEY, CDR2 SMNVEV (reference sequence). This CDR3 contains 16 residues. The CDR3 loop is CASSPVEGRKEEKLFF. CDR3 bases: TGTGCCAGCAGTCCCGTAGAAGGGAGGAAGGAAGAAAAACTGTTTTTT.